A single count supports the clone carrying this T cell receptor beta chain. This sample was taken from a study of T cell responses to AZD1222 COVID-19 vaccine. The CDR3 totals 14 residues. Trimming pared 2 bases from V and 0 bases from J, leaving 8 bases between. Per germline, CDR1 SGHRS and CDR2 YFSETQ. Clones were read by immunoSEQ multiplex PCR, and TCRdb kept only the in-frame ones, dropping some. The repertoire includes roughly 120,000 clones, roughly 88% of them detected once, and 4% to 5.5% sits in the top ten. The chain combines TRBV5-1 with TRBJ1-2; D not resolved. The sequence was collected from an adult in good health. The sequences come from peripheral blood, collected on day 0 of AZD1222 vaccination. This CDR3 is CASSFSVANYGYTF. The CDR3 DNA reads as TGCGCCAGCAGCTTTTCAGTAGCTAACTATGGCTACACCTTC.